Shown below are 8 T cell receptor beta chains from a single sample sequenced in a study of PD-1 blockade in classical Hodgkin lymphoma. The method was immunoSEQ multiplex PCR; TCRdb's version includes in-frame clones alone and lacks a portion of them. The sample shows over 20,000 clones, over 75% of them seen only once. No patient escaped relapse after autologous stem cell transplantation, and brentuximab vedotin exposure varied. The sample consisted of peripheral blood mononuclear cells (PBMCs), taken at baseline. The receptors stem from a human donor with classical Hodgkin lymphoma.

The V gene is TRBV27, the J gene TRBJ2-1; the D gene is possibly TRBD1 (5 bases). V gave up 4 bases and J gave up 0 bases, with 13 bases separating them. CDR3 length equals 16 residues. Germline-derived CDR1 and CDR2 are MNHEY and SMNVEV (reference sequence). The CDR3 nucleotides are TGTGCCAGCAGTTCACTGACAGCCGACTCCTACAATGAGCAGTTCTTC. It encodes CASSSLTADSYNEQFF.

The rearrangement links TRBV6-5 to TRBJ1-1; D perhaps matches TRBD1 (6 bases). With 5 bases removed from V and 3 bases from J, the gap between germline ends came to 13 bases. The germline V gene encodes CDR1 MNHEY and CDR2 SVGAGI. CDR3 length equals 14 residues. The CDR3 coding sequence is TGTGCCAGCAGTAGCAGGGGCGCGGACACTGAAGCTTTCTTT. Translation: CASSSRGADTEAFF.

CDR3 amino acids: CASSLGQGINYGYTF. The CDR3 DNA sequence: TGTGCCAGCAGCTTAGGCCAGGGTATTAACTATGGCTACACCTTC. V and J are TRBV7-9 and TRBJ1-2; D possibly corresponds to TRBD1 (5 bases). Germline V gene sequence: CDR1 SEHNR, CDR2 FQNEAQ (reference sequence). Trimming cost V 1 base and J 1 base, with 10 bases left between them. The CDR3 runs 15 residues.

The chain recombines TRBV19 with TRBJ1-2; D is undetermined. The CDR3 totals 14 residues. V was cut by 3 bases and J by 2 bases, with 10 bases left in between. Germline V gene data show CDR1 as LNHDA and CDR2 as SQIVND (reference sequence). Here the CDR3 reads CASSMEGVNYGYTF. DNA for the CDR3: TGTGCCAGTAGTATGGAGGGAGTCAACTATGGCTACACCTTC.

The genes are TRBV6-1 and TRBJ1-5; D ambiguous. The CDR3 extends over 14 amino acids. V shed 6 bases and J shed 7 bases, with 16 bases lying between them. Germline V gives CDR1 MNHNS, CDR2 SASEGT. In DNA form, the CDR3 reads TGTGCCAGCAGCGAGACGGACGTTAGGCAGCCCCAGCATTTT. This gives the protein CASSETDVRQPQHF.

The CDR3 nucleotides are TGTGCCAGCAGTTACTCGTCAGGGGGTCGCTACAATGAGCAGTTCTTC. Translated: CASSYSSGGRYNEQFF. The chain is built from TRBV6-5 and TRBJ2-1, with TRBD1 identical over 7 bases. Trimming cost V 0 bases and J 3 bases; bases outside gene matches: 5. The germline gives CDR1 MNHEY, CDR2 SVGAGI. The length of the CDR3 is 16 residues.

The chain employs TRBV7-2 and TRBJ1-2; possible D gene TRBD1, 5 bases. CDR3 length: 17 residues. V was pared by 2 bases and J by 5 bases, with 21 bases between. Germline V gene sequence: CDR1 SGHTA, CDR2 FQGNSA. The CDR3 DNA is TGTGCCAGCAGCTTATCGGGACCCAAAAGCCCCCTATATGGCTACACCTTC. It translates to CASSLSGPKSPLYGYTF. Full variable domain (missing parts from reference TRBV7-2 and TRBJ1-2): GAGVSQSPSNKVTEKGKDVELRCDPISGHTALYWYRQSLGQGLEFLIYFQGNSAPDKSGLPSDRFSAERTGGSVSTLTIQRTQQEDSAVYLCASSLSGPKSPLYGYTFGSGTRLTVV.

The chain joins TRBV4-2 to TRBJ1-3, with D hard to call. This CDR3 comprises 17 residues. Per the germline V gene, CDR1 is LGHNA and CDR2 is YNFKEQ. V was clipped by 5 bases and J by 1 base, with 18 bases between them. Written as DNA, the CDR3 is TGTGCCAGCAGCAACCACAATCGAGGACCTTCTGGAAACACCATATATTTT. Translating it yields CASSNHNRGPSGNTIYF.